The clone carrying this T cell receptor beta chain came up many times. As yet, its antigen is unknown. Preparation of the TCRbeta library involved a method that used unique molecular identifiers. TCRdb passed the PCR reads through MiXCR, listing each CDR3 protein once. The sample has 100,000 or so distinct CDR3 sequences; roughly 7.1% are singletons. This CDR3 is built from 14 residues. V lost 6 bases, J lost 3 bases, and 5 bases stayed unmatched. These data are taken from a study of T-cell reconstitution after alpha-beta-depleted transplantation in children. Whole-study results and caveats: Several hundred expanded graft clones reportedly were the source of alpha-beta T cells about two months after transplant. A year post-transplant, T-cell counts and diversity derived mostly from newly produced T cells.

This receptor was identified in a boy aged 2 to 10 with acute lymphoblastic leukemia, due to receive a stem cell transplant. V usage is TRBV12-3 or TRBV12-4 and J usage is TRBJ1-5; TRBD1 matches at 7 bases. The sample in question was PBMCs, obtained before TCRalphabeta/CD19-depleted stem cell transplant. The CDR3 here is CASSRDSHNQPQHF. The CDR3 DNA follows: TGTGCCAGCAGCCGGGACAGCCACAATCAGCCCCAGCATTTT.